The clone carrying this T cell receptor beta chain appeared many times. The entry originates in a study of regulatory T cells in long-lasting Graves disease. This sample's time point: newly diagnosed GD, antithyroid drugs for less than 3 months. From RNA extracted from PBMCs, the TCR library was made. Researchers made TCR beta libraries by using iRepertoire HTBI primers and running Arm-PCR on CDR3 regions. TCRdb ran MiXCR on the multiplex PCR reads and lists one entry per CDR3 protein. The data show 400,000 to 650,000 distinct CDR3 sequences, about 16% seen once. V lost 4 bases and J 3 bases, leaving 15 bases between the germline ends. CDR1 LGHDT and CDR2 YNNKEL come from the germline V gene (reference sequence). The CDR3 sequence is 15 residues long. This sample was also put to use in a study of T cells in Graves' hyperthyroidism and ophthalmopathy.

This TCR was sampled from a woman aged 35 to 59 with Graves disease. This chain uses TRBV3-1 with TRBJ2-5; D is uncertain. The sequencing used peripheral blood mononuclear cells (PBMCs), collected at new diagnosis, from a patient treated with antithyroid drugs. This CDR3 is CASSPGFGLEETQYF. The CDR3, as DNA: TGTGCCAGCAGCCCCGGGTTCGGGCTAGAAGAGACCCAGTACTTC.